This TCR beta chain is from a study of blood T cell repertoires in COVID-19. Here immunoSEQ multiplex PCR was the method, and the copy in TCRdb shows in-frame clones only, minus some. The sample has tens of thousands of clones; over 75% are singletons. This CDR3 has 11 residues. Germline CDR1 is SGHDT and CDR2 is YYEEEE. Deletions cut 0 bases from V and 10 bases from J, with 5 bases between. The sequenced sample was peripheral blood. The TCR originated in a woman aged 80 or older with active or convalescent COVID-19. V is TRBV5-6 and J is TRBJ2-1; tentatively, D is TRBD2 (5 bases). This chain's CDR3 is CASSLGGEQFF. The CDR3 DNA reads TGTGCCAGCAGCTTGGGCGGGGAGCAGTTCTTC.